This T cell receptor beta chain is from a study of Graves' ophthalmopathy and Graves' hyperthyroidism. From germline, CDR1 is SQVTM and CDR2 ANQGSEA. Germline trimming cut 4 bases from V and 7 bases from J; bases unmatched to any gene: 8. CDR3 length: 15 residues. RNA transcripts provided the template for amplifying TCR beta CDR3 regions. An opening RT-PCR round employed HTBI primers and preceded a second-round multiplex PCR. TCRdb redid the calling of the multiplex PCR reads with MiXCR, one entry per CDR3 protein. The sample yields some 47,000 distinct CDR3 sequences, around 48% seen once. This receptor was identified in an adult man with Graves' ophthalmopathy. Sequenced: peripheral blood. V and J are TRBV29-1 and TRBJ2-2; TRBD2 agrees at 11 bases. CDR3 amino acids: CSVVWLAGGIGELFF. CDR3 bases: TGCAGCGTTGTTTGGCTAGCGGGAGGAATCGGGGAGCTGTTTTTT.